The sequence of this T cell receptor (beta chain) was determined in a study of cytomegalovirus exposure and HLA in healthy donors. Study-level information: Approximately 190 million T cells yielded roughly 120 million unique TCR beta sequences in earlier analysis. Samples from HLA-typed donors yielded approximately 88 million unique TCRs in an early data release.

Study-wide results and limits: Through in vitro validation, a few CMV-associated chains were shown to be specific for CMV antigens.

In the case of this clone: Antigen: not known.

The CDR3 has 13 amino acids. Germline loops: CDR1 GTSNPN, CDR2 SVGIG (reference sequence). The V end lost 2 bases, the J end lost 7 bases, and 12 bases lay between the germline ends. The PCR used 60 Vbeta and 13 Jbeta primers. As handled by the study authors: In a later analysis, some 11 million of about 80 million unique beta chains occurred in at least two donors. Clones were read by immunoSEQ multiplex PCR, and TCRdb kept only the in-frame ones, dropping some. The V and J calls and clone size come from that table; D and trimming were worked out from the DNA. The sample records 100,000 to 150,000 clones, 76% being singletons.

Input material: PBMCs. The clonotype comes from a man aged 45-65 years in good health and CMV-seronegative. The V and J genes are TRBV30 and TRBJ1-5, with D uncertain. CDR3 amino acids: CAWSSEGLQPQHF. Written as DNA, the CDR3 is TGTGCCTGGAGTAGTGAAGGACTCCAGCCCCAGCATTTT.